This entry describes one T cell receptor beta chain. These data belong to a study of CD8+CD57+ T cells in acquired aplastic anemia. Study-wide context: Each DNA sample taken from sorted CD4+ and CD8+ cells came to 3.2 ug on average.

This CDR3 has 11 residues. The V and J ends lost 4 bases and 11 bases, in that order; junction bases with no gene match: 6. The V gene's germline CDR1 is SQVTM and CDR2 ANQGSEA. Genomic DNA constituted the template upon which TCR beta VDJ and CDR3 profiling was performed. One entry per CDR3 protein results from TCRdb running MiXCR on the reads. In the table there are about 160,000 distinct CDR3 sequences, 70% to 80% of which are singletons. Individuals selected for sequencing had exhibited CD8+CD57+ cell expansion on flow cytometry. When blood sampling took place, the patients had received no therapy.

This receptor was identified in a human donor with aplastic anemia. The sample comprised sorted CD4+, CD8+, or CD8+CD57+ T cells (not recorded which) from PBMCs. V is TRBV29-1 and J is TRBJ1-1; 8 nucleotides align to TRBD1. The CDR3 sequence is CSVGTGKGAFF. The CDR3 region has the DNA TGCAGCGTTGGGACAGGGAAAGGGGCTTTCTTT.